This entry lists 16 T cell receptor beta chains sequenced from one sample in a study of cytomegalovirus exposure and HLA in healthy donors. PCR involved 60 Vbeta and 13 Jbeta primers. TCRdb's table, derived via immunoSEQ multiplex PCR, lists solely in-frame clones and lacks some. The sample consists of approximately 260,000 clones, 84% of them appearing once. The specimen was PBMCs. The receptors come from a woman between 40 and 50 years old in good health and CMV-seropositive.

This chain uses TRBV9 with TRBJ2-7; D perhaps matches TRBD2 (6 bases). Germline lookup yields CDR1 SGDLS and CDR2 YYNGEE. The CDR3 consists of 13 residues. Trimming left V 4 bases short and J 5 bases short, with 13 bases between. In DNA, the CDR3 is TGTGCCAGCAGCCCCAATATAGCGGACGAGCAGTACTTC. This translates into CASSPNIADEQYF.

This clone was picked up a small number of times. This sequence joins TRBV7-9 and TRBJ2-2; weak D call: TRBD1 (5 bases). This CDR3 region has 13 residues. Trimming took off 5 bases at V and 1 base at J, with 5 bases between the two ends. CDR1 is SEHNR, CDR2 FQNEAQ, per germline (reference sequence). In nucleotides, the CDR3 is TGTGCCAGCAGCCAGGGGAACACCGGGGAGCTGTTTTTT. Its protein product is CASSQGNTGELFF.

V is TRBV28 and J is TRBJ1-2; D gene uncertain. Germline V gives CDR1 MDHEN, CDR2 SYDVKM. V dropped 7 bases and J dropped 6 bases, with 24 bases sitting between them. This CDR3 is 16 amino acids long. The CDR3: CASTPPRQIKLHGYTF. CDR3 nucleotide sequence: TGTGCCAGCACTCCGCCGAGGCAGATTAAATTGCATGGCTACACCTTC.

In DNA form, the CDR3 reads TGTGCCTGGAGTGCAGGGAATTCACCCCTCCACTTT. Its translation is CAWSAGNSPLHF. The genes are TRBV30 and TRBJ1-6; the D gene is possibly TRBD1 (5 bases). CDR3 length: 12 residues. V was shortened by 1 base and J by 7 bases, with 5 bases between the two germline ends. The germline V gene has CDR1 GTSNPN and CDR2 SVGIG (reference sequence).

This clone was counted only a few times. The rearrangement joins TRBV12-5 to TRBJ2-3, with D perhaps TRBD1 (6 bases). The CDR3 spans 15 residues. With 7 bases removed from V and 4 bases from J, the gap between germline ends came to 18 bases. Germline values: CDR1 LGHNT, CDR2 FRNRAP. The CDR3 coding sequence is TGTGCTAGTGAGTCCGGGACAACCCGCCCAGATACGCAGTATTTT. Amino acids: CASESGTTRPDTQYF.

Here the CDR3 reads CASSLVGRSRNEQFF. CDR3 nucleotide sequence: TGTGCCAGCAGCTTAGTCGGGAGGAGTAGGAATGAGCAGTTCTTC. The chain recombines TRBV7-6 with TRBJ2-1, with 7 bases aligning to TRBD2. The trim removed 1 base at V and 7 bases at J, leaving 7 bases unmatched. The CDR3 has 15 residues. The germline gives CDR1 SGHVS, CDR2 FNYEAQ. Drawing the rest from reference TRBV7-6 and TRBJ2-1, the complete variable domain is GAGVSQSPRYKVTKRGQDVALRCDPISGHVSLYWYRQALGQGPEFLTYFNYEAQQDKSGLPNDRFSAERPEGSISTLTIQRTEQRDSAMYRCASSLVGRSRNEQFFGPGTRLTVL.

The CDR3 is CASSPFYNSPLHF. The CDR3 coding sequence is TGTGCCAGCAGTCCCTTCTATAATTCACCCCTCCACTTT. V gene TRBV6-5 combines with J gene TRBJ1-6; no clear D. Trimming cost V 5 bases and J 3 bases, with 5 bases left between them. This CDR3 region has 13 residues. CDR1 and CDR2 (germline): MNHEY, SVGAGI.

The V and J genes are TRBV7-9 and TRBJ1-2; 8 nucleotides line up with TRBD1. This CDR3 region has 15 residues. Germline CDR1 reads SEHNR; CDR2 reads FQNEAQ (reference sequence). V lost 1 base to trimming and J lost 8 bases; unmatched junction nucleotides: 9. The CDR3 nucleotides are TGTGCCAGCAGCTTAGATCAGGGGGCGATGAGGGGCTACACCTTC. Translation: CASSLDQGAMRGYTF. The variable domain in full, with the rest retrieved from reference TRBV7-9 and TRBJ1-2, is DTGVSQNPRHKITKRGQNVTFRCDPISEHNRLYWYRQTLGQGPEFLTYFQNEAQLEKSRLLSDRFSAERPKGSFSTLEIQRTEQGDSAMYLCASSLDQGAMRGYTFGSGTRLTVV.

As regards this clone: The identical CDR3 is also encoded by other nucleotide sequences in the sample. CDR3 DNA sequence: TGCGCCAGCAGCTTGGGGGGCCCCAATCAGCCCCAGCATTTT. Its translation is CASSLGGPNQPQHF. The gene calls are TRBV5-1 and TRBJ1-5; tentatively, D is TRBD1 (5 bases). The CDR3 length is 14 residues. The germline V gene has CDR1 SGHRS and CDR2 YFSETQ. V dropped 0 bases and J dropped 3 bases, with 7 bases sitting between them.

The V gene is TRBV2, the J gene TRBJ2-3; 7 positions match TRBD2. V lost 7 bases to trimming and J lost 4 bases; unmatched junction nucleotides: 8. CDR1 is SNHLY, CDR2 FYNNEI, per germline. The CDR3 extends over 14 amino acids. In DNA, the CDR3 is TGTGCCAGCAAGGAGTGGGAGGGACCAGATACGCAGTATTTT. Its translation: CASKEWEGPDTQYF. The whole variable domain, remainder taken from reference TRBV2 and TRBJ2-3, is EPEVTQTPSHQVTQMGQEVILRCVPISNHLYFYWYRQILGQKVEFLVSFYNNEISEKSEIFDDQFSVERPDGSNFTLKIRSTKLEDSAMYFCASKEWEGPDTQYFGPGTRLTVL.

This clone has just a few counts. The rearrangement uses TRBV7-2 and TRBJ2-1; TRBD2 matches 8 bases. Trimming at V came to 7 bases and at J to 5 bases, leaving 10 bases not matched to a gene. This CDR3 spans 15 amino acids. Germline V gene data show CDR1 as SGHTA and CDR2 as FQGNSA. The CDR3 reads CASILRLAGNNEQFF. In nucleotides, the CDR3 is TGTGCCAGCATCCTTCGGCTAGCGGGTAACAATGAGCAGTTCTTC.

The chain employs TRBV11-2 and TRBJ2-7; a weak D match, TRBD2 (6 bases). This CDR3 has 18 amino acids. Germline CDR1 reads SGHAT; CDR2 reads FQNNGV. The germline V and J ends were trimmed by 0 bases and 4 bases, with 22 bases remaining between them. The CDR3 DNA sequence: TGTGCCAGCAGCTTAGAAGGGAAGGAGGGCCCCTATTTTTACGAGCAGTACTTC. This sequence encodes CASSLEGKEGPYFYEQYF.

The rearrangement links TRBV7-2 to TRBJ1-1; TRBD1 agrees at 8 bases. Germline V gives CDR1 SGHTA, CDR2 FQGNSA. Losses at the gene ends were 5 bases for V and 8 bases for J; bases not matched to a gene: 7. The CDR3 loop spans 13 amino acids. CDR3 region: CASSQTGVWEAFF. DNA for the CDR3: TGTGCCAGCAGCCAGACAGGGGTATGGGAAGCTTTCTTT.

The J gene is TRBJ2-7, the V gene TRBV2, with a possible D match to TRBD1 (6 bases). The V end lost 5 bases, the J end lost 6 bases, and 20 bases lay between the germline ends. This CDR3 has 15 residues. The V gene's germline CDR1 is SNHLY and CDR2 FYNNEI. The CDR3 loop reads CASSIDYREVGEQYF. The CDR3, as DNA: TGTGCCAGCAGTATCGATTACAGGGAAGTAGGCGAGCAGTACTTC.

This rearrangement joins TRBV28 to TRBJ1-1; 7 bases are shared with TRBD1. Germline lookup yields CDR1 MDHEN and CDR2 SYDVKM. The CDR3 is made up of 15 amino acids. V was pared by 3 bases and J by 6 bases, with 10 bases of the junction left unmatched. The CDR3 is CASSFGVEGAAEAFF. The DNA of the CDR3 is TGTGCCAGCAGTTTTGGTGTGGAGGGGGCTGCTGAAGCTTTCTTT.

This sequence joins TRBV4-3 and TRBJ1-1; a weak D match, TRBD1 (5 bases). The CDR3 has 15 amino acids. Germline lookup yields CDR1 LGHNA and CDR2 YSLEER. The V and J ends lost 1 base and 1 base respectively, with 10 bases between them. This CDR3 is CASSQGPTANTEAFF. The CDR3 nucleotides are TGCGCCAGCAGCCAAGGACCGACAGCGAACACTGAAGCTTTCTTT.